Below, one T cell receptor (beta chain) is given with its context. No antigen is known for it. TCR cDNA, made by 5'RACE template switching, carried an added universal primer site and UMIs. TCRdb redid the calling of the 5' RACE reads with MiXCR, one entry per CDR3 protein. The table has hundreds of thousands of distinct CDR3 sequences, 8.1% seen once; the top ten hold roughly 15%. The entry originates in a study of T cells after yellow fever vaccination. For the study at large: Fractions low in cell number were prepared with SMART-Seq v4 Ultra Low Input.

J gave up 4 bases and V 9 bases, and 14 bases lay outside the gene matches. The germline gives CDR1 MGHRA, CDR2 YSYEKL. The CDR3 consists of 15 residues. Study-wide results and limits: Researchers noted that a small share of clonotypes showed up in both CD4 and CD8 compartments.

The material sequenced was PBMCs, taken approximately 40 days after the first yellow fever vaccination. This receptor was obtained from a man between 18 and 35 years old who received the YFV17D yellow fever vaccine. V gene TRBV4-1 combines with J gene TRBJ1-1; 7 bases agree with TRBD1. In DNA form, the CDR3 reads TGCGCCAGTAGGAGACTAGGACAGGAGGGCACTGAAGCTTTCTTT. This sequence encodes CASRRLGQEGTEAFF.